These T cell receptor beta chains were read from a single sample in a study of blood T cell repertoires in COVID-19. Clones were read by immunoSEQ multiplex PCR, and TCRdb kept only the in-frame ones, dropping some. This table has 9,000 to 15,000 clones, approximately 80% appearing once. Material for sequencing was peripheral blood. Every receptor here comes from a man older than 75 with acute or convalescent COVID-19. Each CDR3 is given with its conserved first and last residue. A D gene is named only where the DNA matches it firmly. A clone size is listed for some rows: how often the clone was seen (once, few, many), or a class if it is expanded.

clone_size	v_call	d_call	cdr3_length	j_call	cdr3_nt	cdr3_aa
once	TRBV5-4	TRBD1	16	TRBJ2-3	TGTGCCAGCAGCTTCGGACAGGCGGTTAGCACAGATACGCAGTATTTT	CASSFGQAVSTDTQYF
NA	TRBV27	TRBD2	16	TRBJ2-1	TGTGCCAGCACCCCTAGCGGGGGGCTCTGGTACAATGAGCAGTTCTTC	CASTPSGGLWYNEQFF
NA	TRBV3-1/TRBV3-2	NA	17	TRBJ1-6	TGTGCCAGCAGCCACTCGGCAGGACTGAGGGATAATTCACCCCTCCACTTT	CASSHSAGLRDNSPLHF
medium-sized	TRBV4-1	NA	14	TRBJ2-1	TGCGCCAGCAGCCCAAGATTAACAGATAATGAGCAGTTCTTC	CASSPRLTDNEQFF
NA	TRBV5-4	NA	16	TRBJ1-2	TGTGCCAGCAGCTTGCAAAGCGGGAGGGGGACGAGTGGCTACACCTTC	CASSLQSGRGTSGYTF
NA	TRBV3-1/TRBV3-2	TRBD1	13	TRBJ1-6	TGTGCCAGCAGCCCAGGGGGCATTTCACCCCTCCACTTT	CASSPGGISPLHF
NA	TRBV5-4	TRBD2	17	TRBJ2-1	TGTGCCAGCAGCCCACCCGAGGCCCGCGGGGGGAGTAATGAGCAGTTCTTC	CASSPPEARGGSNEQFF
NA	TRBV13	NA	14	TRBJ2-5	TGTGCCAGCCTTACCTCCAGGAGGGAAGAGACCCAGTACTTC	CASLTSRREETQYF
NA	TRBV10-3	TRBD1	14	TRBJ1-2	TGTGCCATCAGTGGGACAGGGCAGGACTATGGCTACACCTTC	CAISGTGQDYGYTF
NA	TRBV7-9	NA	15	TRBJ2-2	TGTGCCAGCAGGTTTTCGGGTACGAACACCGGGGAGCTGTTTTTT	CASRFSGTNTGELFF
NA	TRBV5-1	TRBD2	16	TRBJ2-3	TGCGCCAGCAGCACGACTAGCGGGGGGCTGGCAGATACGCAGTATTTT	CASSTTSGGLADTQYF
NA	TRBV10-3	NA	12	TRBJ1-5	TGTGCCATCAGCATTAGCAATCAGCCCCAGCATTTT	CAISISNQPQHF
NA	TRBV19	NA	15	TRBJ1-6	TGTGCCAGTAGTATAGCATCACAGACCGAATTTCCCCTCCACTTT	CASSIASQTEFPLHF
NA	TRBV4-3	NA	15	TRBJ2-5	TGCGCCAGCAGCCAAGATAGAGGGGGTTGGGAGACCCAGTACTTC	CASSQDRGGWETQYF
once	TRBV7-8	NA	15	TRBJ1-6	TGTGCCAGCAGGCGGGGGGGCGCCTATAATTCACCCCTCCACTTT	CASRRGGAYNSPLHF
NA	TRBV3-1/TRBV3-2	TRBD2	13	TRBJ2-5	TGTGCCAGCAGCCAAGGGGGAGGGGAGACCCAGTACTTC	CASSQGGGETQYF
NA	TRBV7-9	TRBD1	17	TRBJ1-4	TGTGCCAGCAGCCCCACCCGGGACAGGGAACGGCCCCAAAAACTGTTTTTT	CASSPTRDRERPQKLFF
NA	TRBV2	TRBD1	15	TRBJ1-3	TGTGCCAGCGGGGCACAGGGGACCTCTGGAAACACCATATATTTT	CASGAQGTSGNTIYF
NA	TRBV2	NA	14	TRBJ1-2	TGTGCCAGCAGTGAACGCGGCAGAAACTATGGCTACACCTTC	CASSERGRNYGYTF
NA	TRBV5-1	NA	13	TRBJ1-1	TGCGCCAGCAGCTTGAGGGGTGACACTGAAGCTTTCTTT	CASSLRGDTEAFF
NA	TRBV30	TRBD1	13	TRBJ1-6	TGTGCCTGGAGTCACAGGGGGGAAGAGCCCCTCCACTTT	CAWSHRGEEPLHF
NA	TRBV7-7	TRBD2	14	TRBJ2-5	TGTGCCAGCAGCCCCGGACTAGCGGGGGAGACCCAGTACTTC	CASSPGLAGETQYF
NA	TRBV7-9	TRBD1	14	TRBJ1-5	TGTGCCAGCAGCCAGGACAGGGGGGTCCAGCCCCAGCATTTT	CASSQDRGVQPQHF
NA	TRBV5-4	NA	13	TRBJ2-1	TGTGCCAGCAGCCAGGGAGGGGGGGATGAGCAGTTCTTC	CASSQGGGDEQFF
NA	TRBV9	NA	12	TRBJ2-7	TGTGCCAGCGGGCGGACAACCTACGAGCAGTACTTC	CASGRTTYEQYF
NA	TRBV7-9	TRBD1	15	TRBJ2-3	TGTGCCAGCAGCTTAGAGGACAGGGACACAGATACGCAGTATTTT	CASSLEDRDTDTQYF
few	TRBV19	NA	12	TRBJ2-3	TGTGCCAGTAGTATATCAGGCAATACGCAGTATTTT	CASSISGNTQYF
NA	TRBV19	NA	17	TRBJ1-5	TGTGCCAGTAGTTACCCACCCGAGAAACTTAGCAATCAGCCCCAGCATTTT	CASSYPPEKLSNQPQHF
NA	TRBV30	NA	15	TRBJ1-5	TGTGCCTGGAGTGTGGGGCAGGCTAGCAATCAGCCCCAGCATTTT	CAWSVGQASNQPQHF
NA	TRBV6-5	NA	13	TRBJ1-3	TGTGCCACGAACCCAGTCTCTGGAAACACCATATATTTT	CATNPVSGNTIYF
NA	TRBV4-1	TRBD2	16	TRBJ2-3	TGCGCCAGCAGCCAAATAGCGGGGGGCTTCACAGATACGCAGTATTTT	CASSQIAGGFTDTQYF
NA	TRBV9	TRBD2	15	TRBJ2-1	TGTGCCAGCAGCGCTAGCGGAGACTCCTACAATGAGCAGTTCTTC	CASSASGDSYNEQFF
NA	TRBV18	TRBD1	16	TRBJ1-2	TGTGCCAGCTCACCATTCCTGGACAGGGGCGGTGTTTACTACACCTTC	CASSPFLDRGGVYYTF